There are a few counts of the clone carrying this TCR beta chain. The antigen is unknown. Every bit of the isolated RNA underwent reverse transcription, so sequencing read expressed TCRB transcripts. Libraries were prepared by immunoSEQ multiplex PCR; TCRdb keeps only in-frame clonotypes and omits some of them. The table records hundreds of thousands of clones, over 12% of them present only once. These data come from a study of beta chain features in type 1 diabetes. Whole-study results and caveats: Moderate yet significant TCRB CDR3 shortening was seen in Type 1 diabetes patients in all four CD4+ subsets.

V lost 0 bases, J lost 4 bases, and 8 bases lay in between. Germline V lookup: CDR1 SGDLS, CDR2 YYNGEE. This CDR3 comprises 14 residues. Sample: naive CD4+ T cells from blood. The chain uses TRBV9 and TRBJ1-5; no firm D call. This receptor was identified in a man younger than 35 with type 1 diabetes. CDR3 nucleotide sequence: TGTGCCAGCAGCGTAGGTTTAGGGAATCAGCCCCAGCATTTT. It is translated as CASSVGLGNQPQHF.